One sample yielded the 31 T cell receptor beta chains listed below, sequenced in a study of circulating and synovial CD4+ cells in juvenile arthritis. TCRdb's copy holds only in-frame clones and misses some; the assay was immunoSEQ multiplex PCR. The table includes some 35,000 clones, about 94% detected once. Sequenced sample: CD4+ T cells from blood. Source of these receptors: a human donor with juvenile idiopathic arthritis.

The V gene is TRBV2, the J gene TRBJ2-2, with D perhaps matching TRBD2 (6 bases). This CDR3 region has 14 residues. CDR1 is SNHLY and CDR2 is FYNNEI in the germline V gene. V was shortened by 2 bases and J by 4 bases, with 8 bases between the two germline ends. The CDR3 reads CASSERGGTGELFF. In nucleotides, the CDR3 is TGTGCCAGCAGTGAAAGGGGAGGCACCGGGGAGCTGTTTTTT.

About this clone: The junction and the germline gene differ at one end; a read error may be behind it. This sample includes further DNA sequences coding for the same CDR3. J is TRBJ1-6 and V is TRBV10-3; D is ambiguous. This CDR3 is 15 amino acids long. Germline V gives CDR1 ENHRY, CDR2 SYGVKD. In DNA, the CDR3 is TGTGCCATCAGTGTAGACATCTCCTATAATTCCCCCCTCCACTTT. This codes for CAISVDISYNSPLHF.

V is TRBV5-1 and J is TRBJ2-3; TRBD1 agrees at 10 bases. CDR1 is SGHRS, CDR2 YFSETQ, per germline. V was clipped by 2 bases and J by 6 bases; unmatched bases: 9. This CDR3 comprises 16 residues. The CDR3 region is CASSLTGTGVGDTQYF. The CDR3 DNA sequence: TGCGCCAGCAGCTTAACCGGGACAGGGGTAGGGGATACGCAGTATTTT.

The genes are TRBV25-1 and TRBJ1-2, with 9 bases that match TRBD1. The CDR3 totals 16 residues. CDR1 is MGHDK, CDR2 SYGVNS, per germline. V lost 3 bases and J lost 2; bases outside the gene matches: 7. Written as DNA, the CDR3 is TGTGCCAGCAGTGACTCGTCTACAGGGGGCAACTATGGCTACACCTTC. It is translated as CASSDSSTGGNYGYTF.

The J gene is TRBJ2-3, the V gene TRBV7-2; TRBD2 aligns across 12 bases. The CDR3 has 16 amino acids. Trimming at V came to 5 bases and at J to 1 base, leaving 4 bases not matched to a gene. Germline values: CDR1 SGHTA, CDR2 FQGNSA. The CDR3: CASSTRTSGGTDTQYF. Written as DNA, the CDR3 is TGTGCCAGCAGCACCAGGACTAGCGGGGGCACAGATACGCAGTATTTT.

The chain joins TRBV7-6 to TRBJ2-2; D call uncertain. Trimming took 5 bases from V and 4 from J, leaving 8 bases between them. Germline CDR1 and CDR2: SGHVS and FNYEAQ. The CDR3 is made up of 13 amino acids. CDR3 protein: CASSLTITGELFF. The CDR3 nucleotides read TGTGCCAGCAGCCTAACTATCACCGGGGAGCTGTTTTTT.

The rearrangement links TRBV2 to TRBJ2-5; 7 nucleotides line up with TRBD1. In germline, CDR1 is SNHLY, CDR2 FYNNEI. The CDR3 is 14 amino acids. The V gene end was trimmed by 4 bases and the J gene end by 4 bases; junction bases not matched to a gene: 6. The CDR3 loop reads CASSGQGKGETQYF. The CDR3 DNA sequence: TGTGCCAGCAGTGGACAGGGAAAAGGAGAGACCCAGTACTTC.

This chain links TRBV7-9 with TRBJ1-2, with 12 nucleotides matching TRBD1. The CDR3 covers 19 residues. Germline V gene data show CDR1 as SEHNR and CDR2 as FQNEAQ (reference sequence). V was clipped by 5 bases and J by 5 bases; unmatched bases: 18. The CDR3 nucleotides are TGTGCCAGCAGCCTCGGTTACCCCGGGACAGGGGGCTTTAGATATGGCTACACCTTC. Protein: CASSLGYPGTGGFRYGYTF.

V and J are TRBV5-1 and TRBJ2-3, with 7 bases identical to TRBD2. CDR1 and CDR2 (germline): SGHRS, YFSETQ. With 3 bases clipped from V and 2 bases from J, the junction kept 3 bases outside the gene matches. The CDR3 length is 14 residues. The CDR3 here is CASSSRDYTDTQYF. The CDR3 bases are TGCGCCAGCAGCTCCCGGGACTACACAGATACGCAGTATTTT.

The chain couples TRBV7-2 to TRBJ2-3; 7 positions match TRBD1. The germline V gene has CDR1 SGHTA and CDR2 FQGNSA. The CDR3 length is 16 residues. V lost 2 bases to trimming and J lost 2 bases; unmatched junction nucleotides: 7. The CDR3 region has the DNA TGTGCCAGCAGCTTATTCGACAGGGTAGACACAGATACGCAGTATTTT. Translating gives CASSLFDRVDTDTQYF. Full variable domain (remainder filled in from reference TRBV7-2 and TRBJ2-3): GAGVSQSPSNKVTEKGKDVELRCDPISGHTALYWYRQSLGQGLEFLIYFQGNSAPDKSGLPSDRFSAERTGGSVSTLTIQRTQQEDSAVYLCASSLFDRVDTDTQYFGPGTRLTVL.

This clone was counted a single time. CDR3 residues: CASSRPGGSTDTQYF. DNA of the CDR3: TGCGCCAGCAGCCGACCTGGGGGGAGCACAGATACGCAGTATTTT. The V call is TRBV5-1, the J call TRBJ2-3; possible D gene TRBD2, 6 bases. The CDR3 is 15 residues long. Germline CDR1 reads SGHRS; CDR2 reads YFSETQ. With 4 bases removed from V and 0 bases from J, the gap between germline ends came to 12 bases.

This clone was counted once. The J gene is TRBJ2-1, the V gene TRBV11-3; D is unresolved. This CDR3 is 14 amino acids long. In germline, CDR1 is SGHNT, CDR2 YENEEA. The V gene lost 0 bases and the J gene lost 8 bases, with 11 bases spanning the gap. The CDR3 DNA follows: TGTGCCAGCAGCTTAGATCCTAGTCATGATGAGCAGTTCTTC. Residues: CASSLDPSHDEQFF.

This chain connects TRBV9 to TRBJ2-3, with 9 bases identical to TRBD1. Trimming took 0 bases from V and 5 from J; bases not matched to a gene: 7. This CDR3 is built from 16 residues. Germline V gene lookup returns CDR1 SGDLS and CDR2 YYNGEE. The CDR3, as DNA: TGTGCCAGCAGCGTAGCTACAGGGGGCGGGGTAGATACGCAGTATTTT. Residues: CASSVATGGGVDTQYF.

J is TRBJ1-4 and V is TRBV5-1; no clear D. There are 15 residues in the CDR3. Germline CDR1 reads SGHRS; CDR2 reads YFSETQ. V was shortened by 2 bases and J by 0 bases, with 8 bases between the two germline ends. The CDR3 region is CASSFISATNEKLFF. CDR3 nucleotides: TGCGCCAGCAGCTTTATTAGTGCAACTAATGAAAAACTGTTTTTT.

The rearrangement joins TRBV7-6 to TRBJ2-7, with TRBD1 identical over 8 bases. V was clipped by 5 bases and J by 0 bases; unmatched bases: 12. The CDR3 length is 17 residues. CDR1 and CDR2 from the germline V gene are SGHVS and FNYEAQ. This CDR3 reads CASSLYAGGQGSYEQYF. The CDR3 DNA reads as TGTGCCAGCAGCCTCTACGCCGGAGGACAGGGCTCCTACGAGCAGTACTTC.

With regard to this clone: The sample has other DNA sequences that encode this CDR3 too. The chain couples TRBV27 to TRBJ1-2; TRBD1 matches at 8 bases. The CDR3 totals 15 residues. Germline CDR1 and CDR2: MNHEY and SMNVEV (reference sequence). J gave up 8 bases and V 3 bases, and 11 bases lay outside the gene matches. CDR3 in DNA: TGTGCCAGCAGTTTTAACCACAGGGGGTTGGGAGGCTACACCTTC. This encodes CASSFNHRGLGGYTF.

The chain uses TRBV5-6 and TRBJ2-6; 9 bases match TRBD2. CDR3 size: 17 residues. The germline CDR1 and CDR2 sequences are SGHDT and YYEEEE. The V and J ends lost 0 bases and 2 bases, in that order; junction bases with no gene match: 3. DNA for the CDR3: TGTGCCAGCAGCTTGGAGCGGGGGGATCCTGGGGCCAACGTCCTGACTTTC. This sequence encodes CASSLERGDPGANVLTF.

This chain joins TRBV4-1 and TRBJ2-1, with D possibly being TRBD2 (7 bases). Germline V lookup: CDR1 MGHRA, CDR2 YSYEKL. The V gene lost 1 base and the J gene lost 0 bases, with 13 bases spanning the gap. This CDR3 has 17 amino acids. This CDR3 reads CASSQGRGGDSYNEQFF. The CDR3 DNA reads TGCGCCAGCAGCCAAGGTAGAGGGGGGGACTCCTACAATGAGCAGTTCTTC.

The chain couples TRBV10-3 to TRBJ2-7, with D tentatively TRBD1 (6 bases). The germline V gene encodes CDR1 ENHRY and CDR2 SYGVKD. The CDR3 covers 16 residues. V shed 0 bases and J shed 6 bases, with 18 bases lying between them. The CDR3 protein is CAISESGRTEISEQYF. The CDR3 coding sequence is TGTGCCATCAGTGAGTCAGGGCGGACAGAGATTTCCGAGCAGTACTTC.

This clone was detected only a few times. The chain uses TRBV12-5 and TRBJ1-2; tentative D call: TRBD1 (5 bases). Trimming shortened V by 2 bases and J by 1 base, and 11 bases separated the two germline ends. The CDR3 has 15 amino acids. The germline V gene has CDR1 LGHNT and CDR2 FRNRAP. The CDR3 sequence: CASGLPQTDNYGYTF. In DNA, the CDR3 is TGTGCTAGTGGTTTGCCCCAGACAGATAACTATGGCTACACCTTC.

This clone has just a few counts. The rearrangement links TRBV30 to TRBJ2-1; tentative D call: TRBD1 (5 bases). From germline, CDR1 is GTSNPN and CDR2 SVGIG (reference sequence). The length of the CDR3 is 13 residues. Deletions cut 1 base from V and 7 bases from J, with 11 bases between. CDR3 sequence (DNA): TGTGCCTGGAGTGGGAAAGGGGATAATGAGCAGTTCTTC. Its protein product is CAWSGKGDNEQFF.

This chain uses TRBV6-1 with TRBJ2-5; 7 nucleotides line up with TRBD2. The better agreement between TRBJ2-7 and the DNA end casts doubt on the J call. The CDR3 consists of 17 residues. Germline CDR1 reads MNHNS; CDR2 reads SASEGT. CDR3 protein: CASSVPREGHGLYEQYF. CDR3 in DNA: TGTGCCAGCAGTGTCCCCAGGGAGGGCCACGGACTCTACGAGCAGTACTTC.

This clone was observed a single time. The chain uses TRBV14 and TRBJ1-4; TRBD1 might be the D (6 bases). CDR1 and CDR2 (germline): SGHDN, FVKESK. V shed 4 bases and J shed 0 bases, with 9 bases lying between them. This CDR3 spans 15 amino acids. CDR3 sequence (DNA): TGTGCCAGCAGCCCCAGACAGGCAACTAATGAAAAACTGTTTTTT. Its protein is CASSPRQATNEKLFF.

CDR3: CASSFDRNYGYTF. The DNA for the CDR3 is TGTGCCAGCAGCTTCGACAGAAACTATGGCTACACCTTC. The chain is built from TRBV7-3 and TRBJ1-2, with D perhaps TRBD1 (5 bases). The germline V and J ends were trimmed by 3 bases and 2 bases, with 7 bases remaining between them. This CDR3 has 13 residues. Germline V gene lookup returns CDR1 SGHTA and CDR2 FQGTGA.

The J gene is TRBJ1-1, the V gene TRBV27; 9 positions agree with TRBD1. CDR3 length: 14 residues. Germline assignment: CDR1 MNHEY and CDR2 SMNVEV (reference sequence). The V segment lost 5 bases and the J segment 6 bases; nucleotides outside the gene matches: 7. CDR3 sequence reads: CASSQTGGVAEAFF. The CDR3 bases are TGTGCCAGCAGTCAAACAGGGGGCGTCGCTGAAGCTTTCTTT.

The J gene is TRBJ1-1, the V gene TRBV7-3; D is ambiguous. Trimming took 6 bases from V and 4 from J, leaving 12 bases between them. Looked up from germline, CDR1 is SGHTA and CDR2 is FQGTGA. The CDR3 contains 13 residues. The CDR3 sequence is CASSLGLVTEAFF. The CDR3 nucleotides are TGTGCCAGCAGTTTAGGACTGGTCACTGAAGCTTTCTTT.

V usage is TRBV6-5 and J usage is TRBJ1-6; 8 nucleotides align to TRBD1. The J segment lost 6 bases and the V segment lost 2 bases, leaving 0 bases of the junction unmatched. CDR1 and CDR2 from the germline V gene are MNHEY and SVGAGI. This CDR3 contains 14 residues. CDR3 bases: TGTGCCAGCAGTTACCAGGGGGCTAATTCACCCCTCCACTTT. It codes for CASSYQGANSPLHF.

V gene TRBV15 combines with J gene TRBJ2-3; the D gene is possibly TRBD1 (6 bases). The CDR3 runs to 17 residues. Trimming stripped 0 bases from V and 4 bases from J, with 17 bases between. Germline V gene sequence: CDR1 LNHNV, CDR2 YYDKDF (reference sequence). The CDR3 here is CATSRDVLGGWSDTQYF. In DNA form, the CDR3 reads TGTGCCACCAGCAGAGATGTGTTAGGGGGTTGGTCAGATACGCAGTATTTT.

This chain joins TRBV6-1 and TRBJ2-7; 9 bases agree with TRBD1. The CDR3 spans 16 residues. Trimming cost V 2 bases and J 2 bases; bases outside gene matches: 7. From germline, CDR1 is MNHNS and CDR2 SASEGT. In nucleotides, the CDR3 is TGTGCCAGCAGTGAAAGGGGGACAGGGCCCCCCTACGAGCAGTACTTC. It is translated as CASSERGTGPPYEQYF.

The chain is built from TRBV4-1 and TRBJ2-2, with 9 bases fitting TRBD2. The CDR3 runs 17 residues. Germline V gene lookup returns CDR1 MGHRA and CDR2 YSYEKL. V lost 0 bases and J lost 4; bases outside the gene matches: 6. CDR3: CASSQDMRGGFTGELFF. DNA for the CDR3: TGCGCCAGCAGCCAAGATATGCGGGGGGGCTTCACCGGGGAGCTGTTTTTT.

A few counts support this clone. J is TRBJ1-5 and V is TRBV15, with 8 bases fitting TRBD1. CDR3 length: 17 residues. Germline V gives CDR1 LNHNV, CDR2 YYDKDF (reference sequence). Trimming cost V 1 base and J 2 bases; bases outside gene matches: 7. The CDR3 here is CATSRGGQGAGNQPQHF. The CDR3 nucleotides are TGTGCCACCAGCAGAGGTGGCCAGGGGGCGGGCAATCAGCCCCAGCATTTT.